This entry is about one T cell receptor beta chain. This sample is part of a study of blood T cell repertoires in COVID-19. The protocol was immunoSEQ multiplex PCR, while the TCRdb copy is restricted to in-frame clones and leaves out a portion. The profile covers roughly 330,000 clones, with around 87% appearing a single time and 5.3% taken by the ten largest. Germline V gene data show CDR1 as SGHRS and CDR2 as YFSETQ. The CDR3 contains 15 residues. The J segment lost 5 bases and the V segment lost 4 bases, leaving 4 bases of the junction unmatched. This TCR came from a woman aged 25 to 45 who had recovered from COVID-19. The gene calls are TRBV5-1 and TRBJ2-1, with 12 bases lining up with TRBD1. Sequenced: PBMCs or T cells enriched from blood (not recorded which). CDR3 in amino acids: CASSVGQGAHNEQFF. The CDR3 DNA is TGCGCCAGCAGCGTGGGACAGGGGGCCCACAATGAGCAGTTCTTC.